The next 32 T cell receptor beta chains were all read from a single sample in a study of blood T cell repertoires in COVID-19. Produced via immunoSEQ multiplex PCR; TCRdb's table is partial and in-frame only. The sample has around 250,000 clones, about nine tenths seen once; the top ten hold approximately 9.7%. Source material: peripheral blood. The receptors shown here come from a man aged 40-55 years with active or convalescent COVID-19.

The genes are TRBV27 and TRBJ2-7; 8 bases align to TRBD2. The CDR3 length is 16 residues. The trim removed 0 bases at V and 4 bases at J, leaving 8 bases unmatched. The germline V gene has CDR1 MNHEY and CDR2 SMNVEV (reference sequence). The CDR3 here is CASSLSAGLAGYEQYF. The CDR3 nucleotides are TGTGCCAGCAGTTTATCGGCGGGCCTAGCGGGTTACGAGCAGTACTTC.

This chain connects TRBV18 to TRBJ1-1, with a weak D call TRBD1 (6 bases). The CDR3 is made up of 14 amino acids. The V end lost 5 bases, the J end lost 4 bases, and 14 bases lay between the germline ends. CDR1 KGHSH and CDR2 LQKENI come from the germline V gene. CDR3 protein: CASSIGIGGTEAFF. The CDR3 bases are TGTGCCAGCTCAATTGGGATAGGGGGCACTGAAGCTTTCTTT.

This chain connects TRBV21-1 to TRBJ1-2; the DNA was not compared with TRBD1, the D call given in the table. TRBV21-1 is tagged as a pseudogene. The CDR3 totals 16 residues. CDR3 coding DNA: TGTGCCAGCAGCAAATGGGGACAAGGCAGGGACTATGGCTACACCTTC. This translates into CASSKWGQGRDYGYTF.

In its sample, this clone was seen a few times. This chain links TRBV7-3 with TRBJ1-2; weak D call: TRBD1 (6 bases). The CDR3 length is 16 residues. The V gene lost 5 bases and the J gene lost 8 bases, with 24 bases spanning the gap. Germline CDR1 is SGHTA and CDR2 is FQGTGA. The CDR3 spells CASSEGTTPEMEGYTF. The CDR3 nucleotides are TGTGCCAGCAGCGAAGGGACAACCCCTGAGATGGAGGGCTACACCTTC.

This clone was seen only a few times. V usage is TRBV6-5 and J usage is TRBJ1-1; D gene unclear. Deletions cut 6 bases from V and 5 bases from J, with 19 bases between. Germline CDR1 is MNHEY and CDR2 is SVGAGI. The CDR3 has 15 amino acids. The chain's CDR3 is CASRATSWLSTEAFF. The CDR3 nucleotides read TGTGCCAGCAGAGCCACTAGTTGGCTTTCGACTGAAGCTTTCTTT.

J is TRBJ1-5 and V is TRBV5-5; D might be TRBD1 (5 bases). The CDR3 contains 14 residues. Trimming left V 2 bases short and J 7 bases short, with 13 bases between. Germline CDR1 SGHKS, CDR2 YYEKEE (reference sequence). The CDR3 DNA is TGTGCCAGCAGCTTTTCAGGGTCTGACCAGCCCCAGCATTTT. It translates to CASSFSGSDQPQHF.

The chain has TRBV9 and TRBJ2-5; weak D call: TRBD1 (6 bases). Germline-derived CDR1 and CDR2 are SGDLS and YYNGEE. V lost 4 bases and J lost 2, with 12 bases in between. This CDR3 spans 14 amino acids. The CDR3 bases are TGTGCCAGCAGCCGGGACAACAAGCAAGAGACCCAGTACTTC. As protein: CASSRDNKQETQYF.

DNA of the CDR3: TGTGCCAGCAGCTCAGAGGGACATAGCTCTGGAAACACCATATATTTT. It codes for CASSSEGHSSGNTIYF. The rearrangement links TRBV7-8 to TRBJ1-3, with TRBD1 as a possible D gene (6 bases). Germline V gene data show CDR1 as SGHVS and CDR2 as FQNEAQ. V lost 4 bases, J lost 0 bases, and 13 bases lay in between. This CDR3 is 16 amino acids long.

The chain joins TRBV29-1 to TRBJ2-7, with D tentatively TRBD2 (5 bases). This CDR3 is built from 13 residues. The germline V gene encodes CDR1 SQVTM and CDR2 ANQGSEA. Deletions cut 4 bases from V and 0 bases from J, with 10 bases between. The CDR3 coding sequence is TGCAGCGTTGTAATAGGAGGCTCCTACGAGCAGTACTTC. This sequence encodes CSVVIGGSYEQYF.

This chain connects TRBV2 to TRBJ1-3; possible D gene TRBD1, 6 bases. Per the germline V gene, CDR1 is SNHLY and CDR2 is FYNNEI. V dropped 7 bases and J dropped 4 bases, with 11 bases sitting between them. This CDR3 region has 13 residues. CDR3 protein: CASTTGLGNTIYF. CDR3 coding DNA: TGTGCCAGCACCACAGGGTTGGGAAACACCATATATTTT.

The chain recombines TRBV5-1 with TRBJ1-3; D unclear. V was shortened by 2 bases and J by 0 bases, with 12 bases between the two germline ends. This CDR3 has 16 amino acids. In germline, CDR1 is SGHRS, CDR2 YFSETQ. The CDR3 is CASSLQSADSGNTIYF. In DNA form, the CDR3 reads TGCGCCAGCAGCTTACAATCGGCGGACTCTGGAAACACCATATATTTT.

The chain couples TRBV5-1 to TRBJ2-1, with 9 bases lining up with TRBD2. The V segment lost 7 bases and the J segment 0 bases; nucleotides outside the gene matches: 14. The CDR3 runs to 18 residues. Germline V CDR1 and CDR2: SGHRS, YFSETQ. The CDR3 bases are TGCGCCAGCGGGCACCCCGGGACTAGCAGAAGCTCCTACAATGAGCAGTTCTTC. It translates to CASGHPGTSRSSYNEQFF.

The V call is TRBV5-4, the J call TRBJ2-1; 8 bases are a match to TRBD1. Germline V CDR1 and CDR2: SGHNT, YYREEE (reference sequence). V dropped 2 bases and J dropped 7; count of bases not matched to a gene: 8. CDR3 size: 15 residues. The CDR3 sequence is CASSFLPGGRNEQFF. DNA of the CDR3: TGTGCCAGCAGCTTTCTCCCAGGGGGCAGGAATGAGCAGTTCTTC.

The chain links TRBV30 to TRBJ2-1, with D hard to call. Germline lookup yields CDR1 GTSNPN and CDR2 SVGIG (reference sequence). This CDR3 spans 13 amino acids. The V gene lost 1 base and the J gene lost 6 bases, with 10 bases spanning the gap. The CDR3 nucleotides read TGTGCCTGGAGTGCTCGGTGGGCCAATGAGCAGTTCTTC. As protein: CAWSARWANEQFF.

This sequence joins TRBV24-1 and TRBJ2-3, with TRBD1 identical over 8 bases. The CDR3 length is 15 residues. After removal of 5 bases from V and 2 bases from J, the junction contained 5 bases not matched to a gene. In germline, CDR1 is KGHDR, CDR2 SFDVKD. The CDR3 coding sequence is TGTGCCACCAGTGGGGGGACAGGACACACAGATACGCAGTATTTT. Translation: CATSGGTGHTDTQYF.

V gene TRBV10-1 combines with J gene TRBJ2-5; possibly TRBD1 for D (6 bases). The V gene's germline CDR1 is WNHNN and CDR2 SYGVQD (reference sequence). This CDR3 has 14 amino acids. V shed 0 bases and J shed 3 bases, with 8 bases lying between them. CDR3 in amino acids: CASSESGQEETQYF. The CDR3 nucleotides are TGCGCCAGCAGTGAGTCGGGACAAGAAGAGACCCAGTACTTC.

The chain is built from TRBV2 and TRBJ1-5; tentatively, D is TRBD1 (5 bases). The CDR3 is 16 residues long. V shed 1 base and J shed 3 bases, with 13 bases lying between them. Germline CDR1 reads SNHLY; CDR2 reads FYNNEI. CDR3 DNA: TGTGCCAGCAGTGAAGGAGTGCAGGGCCCCAATCAGCCCCAGCATTTT. It translates to CASSEGVQGPNQPQHF.

The chain uses TRBV24-1 and TRBJ1-2; 8 bases line up with TRBD1. The junction had 8 bases not matched to a gene; V was cut back by 3 bases and J by 3 bases. CDR1 and CDR2 from the germline V gene are KGHDR and SFDVKD. The CDR3 is made up of 16 amino acids. CDR3 in DNA: TGTGCCACCAGTGATGCCACAGGGGGAAGCTACTATGGCTACACCTTC. Amino acids: CATSDATGGSYYGYTF.

The genes are TRBV25-1 and TRBJ2-7, with a possible D match to TRBD1 (6 bases). CDR1 and CDR2 (germline): MGHDK, SYGVNS. The V end lost 10 bases, the J end lost 6 bases, and 13 bases lay between the germline ends. The CDR3 is 11 residues long. CDR3 nucleotide sequence: TGTGCCATACAGGGTTATGGCGAGCAGTACTTC. This gives the protein CAIQGYGEQYF.

The chain joins TRBV19 to TRBJ2-7, with 11 positions matching TRBD2. Germline lookup yields CDR1 LNHDA and CDR2 SQIVND (reference sequence). V lost 3 bases and J lost 4; bases outside the gene matches: 5. The CDR3 sequence is 15 residues long. The CDR3 loop is CASSMYSGRDYEQYF. The CDR3 bases are TGTGCCAGTAGTATGTATAGCGGGAGGGATTACGAGCAGTACTTC.

The gene calls are TRBV6-5 and TRBJ2-3, with unresolved D. Trimming removed 8 bases at V and 2 bases at J, with 11 bases between. The CDR3 is 13 amino acids. Germline assignment: CDR1 MNHEY and CDR2 SVGAGI. The CDR3 protein is CASVALSTDTQYF. The CDR3 coding sequence is TGTGCCAGCGTGGCCCTTTCCACAGATACGCAGTATTTT.

V is TRBV7-9 and J is TRBJ1-1; weak D call: TRBD1 (5 bases). This CDR3 is built from 14 residues. Trimming stripped 7 bases from V and 6 bases from J, with 18 bases between. Germline V lookup: CDR1 SEHNR, CDR2 FQNEAQ (reference sequence). The CDR3 region has the DNA TGTGCCAGCACGCCTAGGTGGGCGGGGCCTGAAGCTTTCTTT. The encoded protein is CASTPRWAGPEAFF.

The chain carries TRBV6-5 and TRBJ1-4; D is perhaps TRBD1 (6 bases). The CDR3 contains 13 residues. Germline V gene lookup returns CDR1 MNHEY and CDR2 SVGAGI. Trimming left V 5 bases short and J 7 bases short, with 11 bases between. CDR3 DNA sequence: TGTGCCAGCAGTCCTACAGGGACTGAAAAACTGTTTTTT. This sequence encodes CASSPTGTEKLFF.

This sequence joins TRBV19 and TRBJ2-1; TRBD2 agrees at 9 bases. This CDR3 has 17 residues. Trimming cost V 2 bases and J 5 bases; bases outside gene matches: 10. CDR1 is LNHDA, CDR2 SQIVND, per germline (reference sequence). CDR3 in DNA: TGTGCCAGTAGTATACCTCCGCTAGCGGGATACAACAATGAGCAGTTCTTC. Amino acid sequence: CASSIPPLAGYNNEQFF.

The genes are TRBV7-6 and TRBJ2-5; 14 bases are a match to TRBD2. Trimming cost V 4 bases and J 2 bases; bases outside gene matches: 6. CDR1 and CDR2 (germline): SGHVS, FNYEAQ. CDR3 size: 17 residues. The CDR3 coding sequence is TGTGCCAGCAGCTCGGGACTAGCGGGAGTTTGGCAAGAGACCCAGTACTTC. It translates to CASSSGLAGVWQETQYF.

J is TRBJ2-5 and V is TRBV5-1; possibly TRBD2 for D (7 bases). The V and J ends lost 9 bases and 1 base respectively, with 22 bases between them. Germline lookup yields CDR1 SGHRS and CDR2 YFSETQ. The CDR3 has 16 amino acids. CDR3 loop: CATSDGAGAFQETQYF. The CDR3 region has the DNA TGCGCCACATCGGACGGGGCGGGGGCCTTCCAAGAGACCCAGTACTTC.

On this clone itself: At one end the junction does not follow the germline gene, possibly because of a read error. The chain employs TRBV19 and TRBJ2-1; 7 bases line up with TRBD2. CDR1 is LNHDA, CDR2 SQIVND, per germline (reference sequence). This CDR3 has 17 residues. CDR3 bases: TGTGCGAGTAGTATGGCCTGGGCGGGAGTGTCCTACAATGAGCAGTTCTTC. Amino acids: CASSMAWAGVSYNEQFF.

This clone was seen only once. The chain is built from TRBV6-5 and TRBJ2-7; D is perhaps TRBD1 (6 bases). Trimming stripped 7 bases from V and 2 bases from J, with 12 bases between. Germline V CDR1 and CDR2: MNHEY, SVGAGI. This CDR3 comprises 13 residues. CDR3 region: CASNGAGAYEQYF. CDR3 coding DNA: TGTGCCAGCAACGGGGCAGGGGCCTACGAGCAGTACTTC.

The V and J genes are TRBV6-1 and TRBJ2-1; D uncertain. Germline V CDR1 and CDR2: MNHNS, SASEGT. CDR3 length: 15 residues. V shed 2 bases and J shed 5 bases, with 13 bases lying between them. CDR3: CASSESPYRDNEQFF. CDR3 sequence (DNA): TGTGCCAGCAGTGAATCCCCGTATCGCGACAATGAGCAGTTCTTC.

The chain links TRBV27 to TRBJ1-5, with 8 positions matching TRBD1. V lost 6 bases and J lost 0; bases outside the gene matches: 4. The CDR3 is made up of 15 amino acids. Germline lookup yields CDR1 MNHEY and CDR2 SMNVEV (reference sequence). CDR3 protein: CASRTGANSNQPQHF. In nucleotides, the CDR3 is TGTGCCAGCAGGACAGGGGCCAATAGCAATCAGCCCCAGCATTTT.

The gene calls are TRBV18 and TRBJ1-1; the D is unclear. V lost 4 bases to trimming and J lost 3 bases, with 9 bases between them. The CDR3 contains 13 residues. The germline V gene has CDR1 KGHSH and CDR2 LQKENI. CDR3 loop: CASSRDEDTEAFF. The CDR3 DNA follows: TGTGCCAGCTCACGAGACGAGGACACTGAAGCTTTCTTT.

This clone occurred many times. The rearrangement uses TRBV4-1 and TRBJ1-5; 7 bases match TRBD1. CDR3 size: 15 residues. V lost 1 base and J lost 4; bases outside the gene matches: 4. Germline V gives CDR1 MGHRA, CDR2 YSYEKL. The CDR3 coding sequence is TGCGCCAGCAGCCAAGTATCGACAGGGAATCAGCCCCAGCATTTT. Protein: CASSQVSTGNQPQHF.